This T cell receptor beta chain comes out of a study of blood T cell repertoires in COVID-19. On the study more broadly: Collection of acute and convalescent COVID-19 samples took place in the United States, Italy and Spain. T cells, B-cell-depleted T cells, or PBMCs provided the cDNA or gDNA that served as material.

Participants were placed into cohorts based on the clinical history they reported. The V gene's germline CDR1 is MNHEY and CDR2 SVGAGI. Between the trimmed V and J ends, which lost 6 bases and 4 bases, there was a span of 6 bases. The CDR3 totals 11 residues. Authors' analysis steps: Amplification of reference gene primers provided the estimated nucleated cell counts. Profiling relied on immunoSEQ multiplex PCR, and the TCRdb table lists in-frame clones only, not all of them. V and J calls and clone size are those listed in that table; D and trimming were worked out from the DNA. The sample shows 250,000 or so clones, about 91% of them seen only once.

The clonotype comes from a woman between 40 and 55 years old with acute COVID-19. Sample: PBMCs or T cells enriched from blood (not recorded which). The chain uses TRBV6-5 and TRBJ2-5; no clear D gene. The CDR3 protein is CASRNTETQYF. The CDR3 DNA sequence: TGTGCCAGCAGGAACACAGAGACCCAGTACTTC.